What follows are 18 T cell receptor beta chains derived from one specimen sequenced in a study of neurological immune-mediated disorders. As to time point: longitudinal time-point 2. TCRdb fed the 5' RACE reads into MiXCR, producing one record per CDR3 protein. The data contain under 100,000 distinct CDR3 sequences, around 14% of them singletons. What was sequenced was PBMCs. The receptors shown here come from a female donor with HTLV-1-associated myelopathy (HAM/TSP).

This clonotype appeared many times. The chain is built from TRBV4-1 and TRBJ1-4; D unresolved. Trimming pared 1 base from V and 6 bases from J, leaving 3 bases between. The CDR3 is made up of 12 amino acids. CDR1 MGHRA and CDR2 YSYEKL come from the germline V gene. CDR3 protein: CASSQGDEKLFF. The CDR3, as DNA: TGCGCCAGCAGCCAAGGTGATGAAAAACTGTTTTTT.

Many counts were recorded for this clonotype. The chain has TRBV18 and TRBJ1-2; D gene unclear. In germline, CDR1 is KGHSH, CDR2 LQKENI. This CDR3 region has 14 residues. V lost 6 bases and J lost 4, with 15 bases in between. CDR3 region: CASSPGSETYGYTF. CDR3 DNA sequence: TGTGCCAGCTCTCCAGGATCGGAAACCTATGGCTACACCTTC.

This clonotype was picked up many times. The chain uses TRBV10-3 and TRBJ2-1, with D hard to call. The CDR3 extends over 15 amino acids. Germline assignment: CDR1 ENHRY and CDR2 SYGVKD. Deletions cut 3 bases from V and 9 bases from J, with 18 bases between. CDR3 loop: CAISDDATPPGEQFF. CDR3 sequence (DNA): TGTGCCATCAGTGACGACGCAACACCCCCCGGTGAGCAGTTCTTC.

In its sample, this clonotype was seen many times. The chain has TRBV5-1 and TRBJ1-2, with D possibly TRBD1 on 5 matching bases. Per the germline V gene, CDR1 is SGHRS and CDR2 is YFSETQ. Trimming pared 5 bases from V and 7 bases from J, leaving 21 bases between. CDR3 length equals 15 residues. CDR3 nucleotide sequence: TGCGCCAGCAGGGTCGACAGCTTATCGAGGGGTGGCTACACCTTC. Its translation: CASRVDSLSRGGYTF.

In DNA, the CDR3 is TGTGCCAGCAGCTTCCTCGGGGCGGTTACTGGCTCTGGGGCCAACGTCCTGACTTTC. This encodes CASSFLGAVTGSGANVLTF. The V gene is TRBV7-9, the J gene TRBJ2-6, with D perhaps assigned TRBD1 or TRBD2 (5 bases each). CDR1 and CDR2 from the germline V gene are SEHNR and FQNEAQ (reference sequence). This CDR3 region has 19 residues. Trimming cost V 3 bases and J 0 bases, with 18 bases left between them.

This clonotype showed up just a few times. J is TRBJ2-2 and V is TRBV2, with 9 bases lining up with TRBD2. V trimming: 4 bases; J trimming: 4 bases; junction bases outside the gene matches: 7. Germline-derived CDR1 and CDR2 are SNHLY and FYNNEI. This CDR3 spans 16 amino acids. The CDR3 DNA reads TGTGCCAGCAGTGTCAGCGGGGGGCTGACCACCGGGGAGCTGTTTTTT. It is translated as CASSVSGGLTTGELFF.

This clonotype was seen ten or more times. The V and J genes are TRBV5-1 and TRBJ2-2; a possible D gene is TRBD2 (6 bases). The length of the CDR3 is 16 residues. Germline CDR1 and CDR2: SGHRS and YFSETQ. V lost 4 bases, J lost 6 bases, and 19 bases lay in between. Written as DNA, the CDR3 is TGCGCCAGCAGCCCCTTCGGGGGAAATGCGGCCGGGGAGCTGTTTTTT. Translated, it gives CASSPFGGNAAGELFF.

This clonotype was recorded many times. The chain uses TRBV12-3 or TRBV12-4 and TRBJ1-1, with 7 bases identical to TRBD1. The CDR3 loop spans 13 amino acids. V was pared by 8 bases and J by 10 bases, with 13 bases of the junction left unmatched. The CDR3, as DNA: TGTGCCAGCGCAGGGGGATTCGTGAATGGAGCTTTCTTT. This sequence encodes CASAGGFVNGAFF.

The chain links TRBV20-1 to TRBJ2-3; 11 nucleotides align to TRBD2. V was clipped by 3 bases and J by 0 bases; unmatched bases: 14. This CDR3 is built from 19 residues. Germline V CDR1 and CDR2: DFQATT, SNEGSKA (reference sequence). CDR3 in amino acids: CSASSPALAGGGSTDTQYF. CDR3 nucleotides: TGCAGTGCTAGTAGCCCCGCCCTAGCGGGGGGAGGAAGCACAGATACGCAGTATTTT.

The J gene is TRBJ1-1, the V gene TRBV29-1; no clear D. Germline V gene data show CDR1 as SQVTM and CDR2 as ANQGSEA. The ends were cut back, 6 bases at V and 2 bases at J, with 13 bases in the middle. The CDR3 spans 13 residues. The CDR3 region has the DNA TGCAGCGTCCTAGGATTTATAAACACTGAAGCTTTCTTT. It translates to CSVLGFINTEAFF.

This clonotype has a count of ten or more. The gene calls are TRBV2 and TRBJ1-2; D unresolved. Trimming cost V 7 bases and J 3 bases, with 9 bases left between them. CDR1 SNHLY and CDR2 FYNNEI come from the germline V gene. CDR3 length: 12 residues. In DNA, the CDR3 is TGTGCCAGCACAGGTCCCGACTATGGCTACACCTTC. This sequence encodes CASTGPDYGYTF.

This clonotype was observed many times. The chain joins TRBV2 to TRBJ1-4, with D maybe TRBD1 (6 bases). The CDR3 spans 14 residues. Germline V gene sequence: CDR1 SNHLY, CDR2 FYNNEI. V was clipped by 5 bases and J by 7 bases, with 14 bases between them. This chain's CDR3 is CASSRRMDSEKLFF. The CDR3 DNA is TGTGCCAGCAGTCGCAGGATGGACAGTGAAAAACTGTTTTTT.

This clonotype was seen ten or more times. The genes are TRBV28 and TRBJ2-4; 7 nucleotides line up with TRBD2. The CDR3 is 12 residues long. The V gene's germline CDR1 is MDHEN and CDR2 SYDVKM. Trimming took 6 bases from V and 6 from J; bases not matched to a gene: 2. CDR3 region: CASRTGGNIQYF. CDR3 DNA: TGTGCCAGCAGAACGGGGGGAAACATTCAGTACTTC.

This clonotype was found many times. The chain combines TRBV9 with TRBJ2-3; 8 bases line up with TRBD2. With V trimmed by 5 bases and J by 6 bases, 11 bases remained unmatched. Germline CDR1 reads SGDLS; CDR2 reads YYNGEE. CDR3 length: 15 residues. CDR3 nucleotides: TGTGCCAGCAGTCCGGGACTAGGCTTGGTTGATACGCAGTATTTT. It yields the protein CASSPGLGLVDTQYF.

This clonotype was observed at least ten times. The rearrangement joins TRBV7-9 to TRBJ1-3, with D possibly being TRBD1 (6 bases). Germline loops: CDR1 SEHNR, CDR2 FQNEAQ (reference sequence). This CDR3 comprises 17 residues. V lost 2 bases to trimming and J lost 3 bases, with 17 bases between them. The CDR3 loop reads CASSLFTGQSGGNTIYF. The CDR3 DNA is TGTGCCAGCAGCTTATTTACAGGGCAATCGGGTGGAAACACCATATATTTT.

This clonotype showed up many times. The chain joins TRBV27 to TRBJ2-1; 10 bases are a match to TRBD2. The CDR3 runs 15 residues. J gave up 10 bases and V 3 bases, and 9 bases lay outside the gene matches. Germline CDR1 reads MNHEY; CDR2 reads SMNVEV (reference sequence). The CDR3 region has the DNA TGTGCCAGCAGTTTGAGCGGGGGGGCCGGAGGGGAGCAGTTCTTC. Translated, it gives CASSLSGGAGGEQFF.

In its sample, this clonotype was seen many times. This chain joins TRBV5-1 and TRBJ2-2; 8 positions match TRBD1. Germline-derived CDR1 and CDR2 are SGHRS and YFSETQ. V was clipped by 4 bases and J by 1 base; unmatched bases: 3. The CDR3 consists of 15 residues. The CDR3 nucleotides are TGCGCCAGCAGCGCCGGGACAGGGAACACCGGGGAGCTGTTTTTT. Translated, it gives CASSAGTGNTGELFF.

This clonotype was seen many times. This chain links TRBV5-1 with TRBJ2-7; perhaps TRBD1 as D (5 bases). Germline CDR1 is SGHRS and CDR2 is YFSETQ. V shed 0 bases and J shed 3 bases, with 10 bases lying between them. The CDR3 sequence is 14 residues long. The CDR3 loop reads CASSLVGAGYEQYF. As DNA, the CDR3 is TGCGCCAGCAGCTTGGTAGGGGCCGGCTACGAGCAGTACTTC.